The present T cell receptor beta chain was sequenced within a study of T cell changes during pregnancy in multiple sclerosis (dated by TCRdb to about 2019). General notes on the study: In women with multiple sclerosis, the researchers looked at how the T cell repertoire shifted as pregnancy progressed.

CDR1 SGHTA and CDR2 FQGNSA are derived from the germline V gene. The V end loses 4 bases and the J end loses 0 bases, and a stretch of 13 bases separates them. The CDR3 contains 16 residues, cysteine and phenylalanine counted. Only CDR3 DNA remains: 48 bases, in frame from the first base. Library preparation used the immunoSEQ multiplex PCR assay. TCRdb obtained this table from immuneACCESS and retained in-frame rearrangements with V and J assigned. These tables miss some clones; where compared with another copy, unresolved V genes account for less than half of the shortfall, and the remainder is unexplained. The sample contains over 75,000 clones, approximately 92% of them found a single time. 2.6% of the sample belongs to the ten largest clones. As regards this clone: The antigen this receptor binds is unknown. Base qualities are not recorded, but no much larger clone differs from it by a single base.

Sequenced here: peripheral blood, sampled in the first trimester of pregnancy. The chain is encoded by TRBV7-2 joined to TRBJ1-5; D gene: possibly TRBD1, on 6 matching bases. The TCR was taken from a female donor with multiple sclerosis, enrolled in a pregnancy study. The nucleotide sequence is TGTGCCAGCAGCTCGACAGGCACTTATAGCAATCAGCCCCAGCATTTT. Its protein is CASSSTGTYSNQPQHF.